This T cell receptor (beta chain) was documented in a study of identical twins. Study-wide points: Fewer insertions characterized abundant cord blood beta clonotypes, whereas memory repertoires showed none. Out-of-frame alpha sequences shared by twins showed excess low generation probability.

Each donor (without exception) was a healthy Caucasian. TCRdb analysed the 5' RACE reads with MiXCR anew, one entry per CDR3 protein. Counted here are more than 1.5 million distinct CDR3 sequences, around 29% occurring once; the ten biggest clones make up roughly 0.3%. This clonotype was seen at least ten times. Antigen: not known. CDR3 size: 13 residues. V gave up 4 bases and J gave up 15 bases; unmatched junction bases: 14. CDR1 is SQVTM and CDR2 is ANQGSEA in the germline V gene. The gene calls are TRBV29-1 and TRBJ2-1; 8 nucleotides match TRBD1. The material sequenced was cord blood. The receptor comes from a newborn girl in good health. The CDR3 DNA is TGCAGCGTTGCCACACTCTCGACAGGGGAGGTGTTCTTC. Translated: CSVATLSTGEVFF.